This TCR beta chain was obtained from a study of cytomegalovirus exposure and HLA in healthy donors. The PCR was carried out with 60 Vbeta primers and 13 Jbeta primers. Sequencing was performed with immunoSEQ multiplex PCR; in TCRdb, only in-frame clones are kept and a portion is missing. The sample consists of more than 85,000 clones, roughly 63% of them appearing once. The germline V gene encodes CDR1 SQVTM and CDR2 ANQGSEA. The CDR3 extends over 14 amino acids. The junction had 10 bases not matched to a gene; V was cut back by 3 bases and J by 6 bases. The chain is built from TRBV29-1 and TRBJ2-7, with 8 bases that match TRBD2. This clonotype was sampled from a woman aged 70-85 years in good health and CMV-seropositive. Sequenced: PBMCs. The CDR3 DNA sequence: TGCAGCGTTGAGACGGGCCTCGGGGGGGGCGAGCAGTACTTC. As protein: CSVETGLGGGEQYF.